This T cell receptor (beta chain) was documented in a study of metastatic and nonmetastatic thyroid tumors. Treatment of any kind had been given to no patient before thyroid surgery. Study-wide results and caveats: Malignant tumors reportedly showed significantly higher TCR beta diversity than benign nodules in both blood and tumor.

Comment on this clone: Its matching antigen is unknown.

In the original processing: Between-group CDR3 differences, defined by clinicopathological status, yielded a distant-metastasis classifier for papillary thyroid cancer. Via MiXCR, TCRdb re-called the PCR reads. Clone size and V and J calls follow TCRdb, not the original study. This sample has roughly 20,000 clones, with 36% found just once. The sample consisted of tumor tissue. This clonotype was sampled from a female donor with papillary thyroid cancer or a benign thyroid nodule (not recorded which). Some clones in this sample may be carry-over from other donors' samples.

The CDR3 loop reads CASSLGPPALAQQFF. The CDR3 region has the DNA TGTGCCAGCAGCTTAGGCCCGCCCGCACTAGCCCAGCAGTTCTTC. V usage is TRBV11-2 and J usage is TRBJ2-1; tentative D call: TRBD2 (6 bases). The CDR3 spans 15 residues. Trimming took 1 base from V and 11 from J, leaving 18 bases between them. Germline CDR1 and CDR2: SGHAT and FQNNGV.